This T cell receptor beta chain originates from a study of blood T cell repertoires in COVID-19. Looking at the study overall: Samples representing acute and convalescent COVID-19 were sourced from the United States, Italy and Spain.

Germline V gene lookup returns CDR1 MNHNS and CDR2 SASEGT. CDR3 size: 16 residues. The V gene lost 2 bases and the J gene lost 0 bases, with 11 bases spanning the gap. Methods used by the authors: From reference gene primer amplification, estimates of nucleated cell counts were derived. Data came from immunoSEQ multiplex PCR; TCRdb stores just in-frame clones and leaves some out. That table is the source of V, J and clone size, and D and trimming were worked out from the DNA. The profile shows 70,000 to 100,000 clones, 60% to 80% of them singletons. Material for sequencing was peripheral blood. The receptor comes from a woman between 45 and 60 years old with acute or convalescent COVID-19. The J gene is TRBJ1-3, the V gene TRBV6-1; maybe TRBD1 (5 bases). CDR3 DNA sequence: TGTGCCAGCAGTGAAACAGGCCCGTCCTCTGGAAACACCATATATTTT. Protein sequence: CASSETGPSSGNTIYF.